These 20 T cell receptor beta chains share one sample of origin, sequenced in a study of T cells in tuberculosis. Clones were read by immunoSEQ multiplex PCR, and TCRdb kept only the in-frame ones, dropping some. This table has fewer than 11,000 clones, 94% appearing once. The source material was PBMCs. Source of these receptors: an adult with tuberculosis.

V and J are TRBV27 and TRBJ1-2; TRBD1 matches at 7 bases. Germline-derived CDR1 and CDR2 are MNHEY and SMNVEV (reference sequence). The CDR3 extends over 12 amino acids. V was clipped by 4 bases and J by 8 bases; unmatched bases: 4. CDR3 amino acids: CASSSGTDGYTF. The CDR3 region has the DNA TGTGCCAGCAGTTCTGGGACAGACGGCTACACCTTC.

V usage is TRBV7-6 and J usage is TRBJ2-1, with TRBD2 matching 13 bases. J lost 15 bases, V lost 7 bases, and 9 bases had no gene match. CDR1 and CDR2 (germline): SGHVS, FNYEAQ. The CDR3 runs 13 residues. CDR3 bases: TGTGCCAGCAACCAGGGACTAGCGGGGAAGTGGTTCTTC. Amino acid sequence: CASNQGLAGKWFF.

For the CDR3, the DNA is TGCGCCAGCAGCTTGGCGGCGACTAGCGGACTCACAGATACGCAGTATTTT. Translated: CASSLAATSGLTDTQYF. V usage is TRBV5-1 and J usage is TRBJ2-3; the match to TRBD2 covers 9 bases. Germline assignment: CDR1 SGHRS and CDR2 YFSETQ. The CDR3 sequence is 17 residues long. V shed 0 bases and J 2 bases; nucleotides not matched to a gene: 7.

The chain carries TRBV19 and TRBJ2-6, with D possibly TRBD1 on 5 matching bases. Germline CDR1 LNHDA, CDR2 SQIVND (reference sequence). This CDR3 region has 18 residues. Trimming took 5 bases from V and 5 from J, leaving 22 bases between them. In nucleotides, the CDR3 is TGTGCCAGTAGTCGTCACAGGACAAATCAAAGTCGGGCCAACGTCCTGACTTTC. It yields the protein CASSRHRTNQSRANVLTF.

The rearrangement joins TRBV7-2 to TRBJ2-5; TRBD2 agrees at 8 bases. The CDR3 length is 14 residues. The trim removed 4 bases at V and 5 bases at J, leaving 6 bases unmatched. Germline V lookup: CDR1 SGHTA, CDR2 FQGNSA. The CDR3 coding sequence is TGTGCCAGCAGCTCCGGGGGGGCCTATGAGACCCAGTACTTC. This sequence encodes CASSSGGAYETQYF.

The chain links TRBV19 to TRBJ1-2; TRBD1 matches 10 bases. There are 11 residues in the CDR3. The germline V gene has CDR1 LNHDA and CDR2 SQIVND (reference sequence). CDR3 sequence reads: CAGQGSYGYTF. The CDR3 region has the DNA TGTGCGGGACAGGGGTCCTATGGCTACACCTTC.

The CDR3 protein is CASSPLAGVREQYF. CDR3 nucleotides: TGTGCCAGCAGCCCACTAGCGGGAGTAAGGGAGCAGTACTTC. V usage is TRBV14 and J usage is TRBJ2-7; 11 bases align to TRBD2. CDR3 length equals 14 residues. The V segment lost 4 bases and the J segment 7 bases; nucleotides outside the gene matches: 6. The V gene's germline CDR1 is SGHDN and CDR2 FVKESK.

V is TRBV6-4 and J is TRBJ2-7, with D hard to call. The CDR3 consists of 14 residues. The V gene lost 0 bases and the J gene lost 0 bases, with 6 bases spanning the gap. The germline CDR1 and CDR2 sequences are MRHNA and SNTAGT. This CDR3 reads CASSDSSGSYEQYF. The CDR3, as DNA: TGTGCCAGCAGTGACTCGAGTGGCTCCTACGAGCAGTACTTC.

The chain has TRBV6-5 and TRBJ1-1; D gene ambiguous. Germline V gene lookup returns CDR1 MNHEY and CDR2 SVGAGI. The CDR3 is made up of 14 amino acids. V lost 4 bases and J 0 bases, leaving 9 bases between the germline ends. CDR3 DNA: TGTGCCAGCAGTTCTCCACTGATGAACACTGAAGCTTTCTTT. Translated: CASSSPLMNTEAFF.

The V call is TRBV5-1, the J call TRBJ2-7, with 10 bases aligning to TRBD2. The CDR3 spans 19 residues. CDR1 is SGHRS and CDR2 is YFSETQ in the germline V gene. V shed 4 bases and J 2 bases; nucleotides not matched to a gene: 18. Here the CDR3 DNA reads TGCGCCAGCAGCCCTTTTTTGGGACTAGCGAATCGACCGGCCTACGAGCAGTACTTC. It encodes CASSPFLGLANRPAYEQYF.

The gene calls are TRBV2 and TRBJ1-5; weak D call: TRBD1 (6 bases). Deletions cut 4 bases from V and 11 bases from J, with 21 bases between. Germline-derived CDR1 and CDR2 are SNHLY and FYNNEI. This CDR3 has 15 amino acids. CDR3 coding DNA: TGTGCCAGCAGTGCCCCAGGGGCAGAACAAGGGTCCCAGCATTTT. Its translation is CASSAPGAEQGSQHF.

This clone was seen a single time. The V call is TRBV2, the J call TRBJ1-5; D gene uncertain. CDR1 is SNHLY, CDR2 FYNNEI, per germline. The CDR3 contains 16 residues. V lost 7 bases, J lost 0 bases, and 16 bases lay in between. The CDR3: CASTPRGLYSNQPQHF. The CDR3 DNA sequence: TGTGCCAGCACCCCCCGCGGCCTTTATAGCAATCAGCCCCAGCATTTT.

V is TRBV27 and J is TRBJ2-3, with TRBD2 matching over 7 bases. The CDR3 contains 16 residues. J lost 0 bases, V lost 3 bases, and 6 bases had no gene match. The germline V gene has CDR1 MNHEY and CDR2 SMNVEV (reference sequence). CDR3 in DNA: TGTGCCAGCAGTTTTATCACGGGGGGAAGCACAGATACGCAGTATTTT. Encoded protein: CASSFITGGSTDTQYF.

The rearrangement uses TRBV4-1 and TRBJ1-5; D remains ambiguous. The CDR3 extends over 14 amino acids. Germline V lookup: CDR1 MGHRA, CDR2 YSYEKL. V was pared by 5 bases and J by 7 bases, with 15 bases between. This chain's CDR3 is CASSNGLGSQPQHF. CDR3 DNA sequence: TGCGCCAGCAGCAACGGCCTAGGGAGCCAGCCCCAGCATTTT.

The genes are TRBV2 and TRBJ1-2; TRBD1 might be the D (5 bases). The CDR3 length is 14 residues. Germline V CDR1 and CDR2: SNHLY, FYNNEI. The ends were cut back, 5 bases at V and 1 base at J, with 11 bases in the middle. CDR3 in amino acids: CASSWSGINYGYTF. CDR3 nucleotide sequence: TGTGCCAGCAGTTGGTCAGGGATTAACTATGGCTACACCTTC. The full variable domain, in which reference TRBV2 and TRBJ1-2 provide the parts outside the CDR3, is EPEVTQTPSHQVTQMGQEVILRCVPISNHLYFYWYRQILGQKVEFLVSFYNNEISEKSEIFDDQFSVERPDGSNFTLKIRSTKLEDSAMYFCASSWSGINYGYTFGSGTRLTVV.

This chain connects TRBV7-2 to TRBJ2-2; the D gene is possibly TRBD1 (5 bases). CDR1 SGHTA and CDR2 FQGNSA come from the germline V gene. The length of the CDR3 is 16 residues. With 3 bases removed from V and 4 bases from J, the gap between germline ends came to 15 bases. The CDR3 region has the DNA TGTGCCAGCAGCTTTGACCTAGGGGTTTCCACCGGGGAGCTGTTTTTT. This sequence encodes CASSFDLGVSTGELFF.

The chain is built from TRBV15 and TRBJ2-1; 11 bases are shared with TRBD2. The germline CDR1 and CDR2 sequences are LNHNV and YYDKDF (reference sequence). V trimming: 6 bases; J trimming: 2 bases; junction bases outside the gene matches: 6. The CDR3 has 16 amino acids. CDR3 sequence: CATRPPGLAAYNEQFF. The CDR3 DNA sequence: TGTGCCACCAGACCTCCGGGACTAGCGGCCTACAATGAGCAGTTCTTC.

The chain links TRBV5-6 to TRBJ1-2; D is perhaps TRBD1 (6 bases). Germline V gives CDR1 SGHDT, CDR2 YYEEEE. Trimming stripped 4 bases from V and 4 bases from J, with 17 bases between. The CDR3 contains 15 residues. The CDR3 sequence: CASSGGEGGPYGYTF. The CDR3 bases are TGTGCCAGCAGCGGGGGCGAGGGGGGGCCCTATGGCTACACCTTC.

The rearrangement joins TRBV5-4 to TRBJ1-1, with D perhaps TRBD1 (6 bases). Germline V gene lookup returns CDR1 SGHNT and CDR2 YYREEE (reference sequence). The CDR3 sequence is 15 residues long. The V end lost 5 bases, the J end lost 4 bases, and 18 bases lay between the germline ends. CDR3 region: CASRPNNRVGTEAFF. For the CDR3, the DNA is TGTGCCAGCAGGCCTAACAACAGGGTTGGCACTGAAGCTTTCTTT.

V usage is TRBV13 and J usage is TRBJ2-1; D may be TRBD2 (7 bases). The V end lost 0 bases, the J end lost 3 bases, and 15 bases lay between the germline ends. Per germline, CDR1 PRHDT and CDR2 FYEKMQ (reference sequence). This CDR3 has 17 amino acids. CDR3: CASSLGVRGADYNEQFF. In nucleotides, the CDR3 is TGTGCCAGCAGCTTAGGAGTTCGGGGGGCTGACTACAATGAGCAGTTCTTC.